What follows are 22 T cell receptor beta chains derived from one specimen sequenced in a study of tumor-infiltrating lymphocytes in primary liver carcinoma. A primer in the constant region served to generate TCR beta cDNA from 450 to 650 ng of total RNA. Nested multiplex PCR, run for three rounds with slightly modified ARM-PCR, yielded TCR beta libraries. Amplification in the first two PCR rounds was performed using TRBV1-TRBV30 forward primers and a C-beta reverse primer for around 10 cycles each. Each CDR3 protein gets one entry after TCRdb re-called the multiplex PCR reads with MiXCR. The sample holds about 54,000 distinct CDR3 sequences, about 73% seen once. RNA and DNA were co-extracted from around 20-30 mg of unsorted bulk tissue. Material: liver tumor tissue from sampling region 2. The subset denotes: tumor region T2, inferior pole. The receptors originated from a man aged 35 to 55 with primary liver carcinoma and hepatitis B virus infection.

CDR3: CASSSSDSGLTGGLGNEQFF. The CDR3 DNA reads as TGCGCCAGCAGCTCCTCAGACAGCGGACTAACGGGAGGGCTGGGAAATGAGCAGTTCTTC. The chain joins TRBV4-1 to TRBJ2-1; 8 bases are shared with TRBD2. The V and J ends lost 5 bases and 7 bases, in that order; junction bases with no gene match: 25. The CDR3 is made up of 20 amino acids. Germline V gives CDR1 MGHRA, CDR2 YSYEKL.

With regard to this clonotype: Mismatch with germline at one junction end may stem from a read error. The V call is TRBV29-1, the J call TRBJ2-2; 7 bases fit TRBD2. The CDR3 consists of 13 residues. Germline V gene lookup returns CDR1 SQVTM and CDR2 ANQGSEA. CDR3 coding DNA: TGCAGCGTGTCACGGGGGACTACCGGGGAGCTGTCTTTT. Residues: CSVSRGTTGELSF.

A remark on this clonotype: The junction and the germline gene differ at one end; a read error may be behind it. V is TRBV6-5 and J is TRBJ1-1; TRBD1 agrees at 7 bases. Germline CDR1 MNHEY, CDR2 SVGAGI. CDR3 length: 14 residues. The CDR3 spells CASSLNRGGTEASF. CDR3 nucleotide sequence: TGTGCGAGCAGCTTAAACAGGGGCGGCACTGAAGCTTCCTTT.

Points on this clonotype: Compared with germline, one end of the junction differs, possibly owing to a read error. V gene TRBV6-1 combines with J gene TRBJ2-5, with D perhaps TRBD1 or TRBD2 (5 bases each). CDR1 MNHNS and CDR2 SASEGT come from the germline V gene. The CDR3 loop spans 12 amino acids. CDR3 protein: CVSSGAEEIQYF. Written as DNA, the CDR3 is TGTGTCAGCTCCGGGGCAGAAGAGATCCAGTACTTC.

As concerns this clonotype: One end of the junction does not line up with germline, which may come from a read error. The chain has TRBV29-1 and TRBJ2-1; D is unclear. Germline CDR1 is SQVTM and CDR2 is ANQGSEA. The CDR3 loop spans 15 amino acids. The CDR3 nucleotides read TGCTGCGTTGAAGATCCCAAGCGTTTGAGCTCGGAGCAGTTCTTC. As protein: CCVEDPKRLSSEQFF.

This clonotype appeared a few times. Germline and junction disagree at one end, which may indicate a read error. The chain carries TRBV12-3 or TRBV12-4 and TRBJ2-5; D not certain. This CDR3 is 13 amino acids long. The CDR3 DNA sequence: TGTGCCAGCACCCCCGGCCATATGGAGACTCAGTACTTC. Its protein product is CASTPGHMETQYF.

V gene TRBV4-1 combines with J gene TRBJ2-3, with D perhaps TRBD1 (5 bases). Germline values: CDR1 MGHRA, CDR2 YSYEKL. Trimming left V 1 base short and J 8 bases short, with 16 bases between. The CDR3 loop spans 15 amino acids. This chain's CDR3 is CASSQVSDITVTQYF. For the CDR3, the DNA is TGCGCCAGCAGCCAAGTCTCGGACATCACGGTTACGCAGTATTTT.

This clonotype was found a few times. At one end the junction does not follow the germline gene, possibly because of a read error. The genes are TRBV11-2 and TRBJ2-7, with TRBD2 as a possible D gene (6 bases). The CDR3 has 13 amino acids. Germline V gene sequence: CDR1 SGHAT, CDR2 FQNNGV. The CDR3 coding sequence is TGTGCCAGCAGCTTAAGTGAGCTAGCGTGGCAGCACTTT. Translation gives CASSLSELAWQHF.

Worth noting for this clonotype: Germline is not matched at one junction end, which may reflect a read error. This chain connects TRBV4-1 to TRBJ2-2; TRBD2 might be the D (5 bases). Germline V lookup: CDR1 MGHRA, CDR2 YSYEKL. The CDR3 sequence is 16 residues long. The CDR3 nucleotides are TGCGCCAACAGCCACTGGAGAGGCGTGAACACCGGGGAGCTGATTTTT. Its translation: CANSHWRGVNTGELIF.

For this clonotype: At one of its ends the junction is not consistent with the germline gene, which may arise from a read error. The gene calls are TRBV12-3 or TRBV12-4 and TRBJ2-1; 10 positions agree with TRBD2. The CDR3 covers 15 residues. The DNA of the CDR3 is TGTGCCAGCAGTTTAACAGCGGGAGGGCCCGATGAGCAATTCTTC. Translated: CASSLTAGGPDEQFF.

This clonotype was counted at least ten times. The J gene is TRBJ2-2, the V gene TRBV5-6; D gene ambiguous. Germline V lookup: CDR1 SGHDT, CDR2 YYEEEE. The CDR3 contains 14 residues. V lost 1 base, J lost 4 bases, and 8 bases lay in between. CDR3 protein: CASSLQGITGELFF. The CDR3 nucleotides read TGTGCCAGCAGCTTGCAAGGGATCACCGGGGAGCTGTTTTTT. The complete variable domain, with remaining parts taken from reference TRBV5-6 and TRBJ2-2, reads DAGVTQSPTHLIKTRGQQVTLRCSPKSGHDTVSWYQQALGQGPQFIFQYYEEEERQRGNFPDRFSGHQFPNYSSELNVNALLLGDSALYLCASSLQGITGELFFGEGSRLTVL.

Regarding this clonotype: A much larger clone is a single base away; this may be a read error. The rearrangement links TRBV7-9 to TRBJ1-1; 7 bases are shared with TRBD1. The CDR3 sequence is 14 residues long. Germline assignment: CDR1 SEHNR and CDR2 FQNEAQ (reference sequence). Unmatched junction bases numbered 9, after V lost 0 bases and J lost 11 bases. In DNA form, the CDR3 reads TGTGCCAGCAGCTTAGCGGAGGGACAGCCCGACGCTTTCTTT. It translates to CASSLAEGQPDAFF.

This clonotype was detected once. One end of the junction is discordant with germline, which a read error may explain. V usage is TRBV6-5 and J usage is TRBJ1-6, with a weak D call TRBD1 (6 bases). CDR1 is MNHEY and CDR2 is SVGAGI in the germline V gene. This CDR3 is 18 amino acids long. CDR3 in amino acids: CASSYSGLLGARNSPLHF. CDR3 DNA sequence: TGTGCAAGCAGTTACTCGGGGCTACTGGGGGCGAGAAATTCACCCCTCCACTTT.

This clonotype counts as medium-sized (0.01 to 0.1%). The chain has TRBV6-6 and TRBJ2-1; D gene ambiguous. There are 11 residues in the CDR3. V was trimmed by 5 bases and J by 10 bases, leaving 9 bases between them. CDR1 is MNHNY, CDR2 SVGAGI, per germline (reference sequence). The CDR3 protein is CASSQVGEQFF. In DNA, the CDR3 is TGTGCCAGCAGTCAGGTTGGGGAGCAGTTCTTC.

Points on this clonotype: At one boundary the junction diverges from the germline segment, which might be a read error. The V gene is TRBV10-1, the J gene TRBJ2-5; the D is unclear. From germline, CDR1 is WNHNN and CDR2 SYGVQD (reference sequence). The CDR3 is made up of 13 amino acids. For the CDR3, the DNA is TGCACCAGCAGTGACCCTGGAAAGGAGACCCAGTACTTC. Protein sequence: CTSSDPGKETQYF.

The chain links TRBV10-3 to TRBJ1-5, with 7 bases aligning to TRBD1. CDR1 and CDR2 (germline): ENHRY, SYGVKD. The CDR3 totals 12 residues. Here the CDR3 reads CGTSTGRRPQHF. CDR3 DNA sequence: TGTGGCACCTCGACAGGGCGTCGGCCCCAGCATTTT.

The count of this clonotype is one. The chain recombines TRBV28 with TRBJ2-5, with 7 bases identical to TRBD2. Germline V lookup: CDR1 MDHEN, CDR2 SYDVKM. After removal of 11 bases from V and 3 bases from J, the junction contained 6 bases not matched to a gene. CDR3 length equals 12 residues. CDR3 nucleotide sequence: TGTGCCTGCGGGAGATTGGAAGAGACCCAGTACTTC. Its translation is CACGRLEETQYF.

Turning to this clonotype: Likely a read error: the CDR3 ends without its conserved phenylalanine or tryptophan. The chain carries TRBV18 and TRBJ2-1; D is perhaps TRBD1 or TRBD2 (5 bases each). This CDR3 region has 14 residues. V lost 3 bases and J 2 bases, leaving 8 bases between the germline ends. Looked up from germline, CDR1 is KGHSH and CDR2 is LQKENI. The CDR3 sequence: CASSPGAPYNEQFS. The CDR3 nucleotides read TGTGCCAGCTCACCCGGGGCCCCCTACAATGAGCAGTTCTCC.

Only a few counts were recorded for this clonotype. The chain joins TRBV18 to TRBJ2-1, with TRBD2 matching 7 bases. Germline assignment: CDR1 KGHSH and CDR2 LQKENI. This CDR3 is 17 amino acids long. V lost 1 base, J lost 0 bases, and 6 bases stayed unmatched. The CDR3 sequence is CASSPRLAASSYNEQFF. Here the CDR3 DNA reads TGTGCCAGCTCACCACGGCTAGCGGCGAGCTCCTACAATGAGCAGTTCTTC.

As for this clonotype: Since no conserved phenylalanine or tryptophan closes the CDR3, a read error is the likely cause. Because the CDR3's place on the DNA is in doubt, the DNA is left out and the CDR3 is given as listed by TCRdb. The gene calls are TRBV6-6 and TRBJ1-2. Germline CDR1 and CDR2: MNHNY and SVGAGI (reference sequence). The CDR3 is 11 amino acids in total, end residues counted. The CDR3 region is CASSYSSELTV.

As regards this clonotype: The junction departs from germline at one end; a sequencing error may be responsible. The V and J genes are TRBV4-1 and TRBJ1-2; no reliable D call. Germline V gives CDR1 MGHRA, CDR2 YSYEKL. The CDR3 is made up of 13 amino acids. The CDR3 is CASSETTNYGYTF. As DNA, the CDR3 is TGTGCCAGCAGCGAGACAACTAACTATGGTTACACCTTC.

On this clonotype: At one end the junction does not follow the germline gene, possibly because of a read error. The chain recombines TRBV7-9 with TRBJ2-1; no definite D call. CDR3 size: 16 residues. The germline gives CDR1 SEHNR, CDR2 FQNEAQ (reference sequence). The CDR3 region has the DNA TGTGCAAGCAGCTCTAGTGGGCCCCACCAGTGGGCTGAGCAGTTCTTC. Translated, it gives CASSSSGPHQWAEQFF.